These 29 T cell receptor beta chains originate from one sample sequenced in a study of blood T cell repertoires in COVID-19. Profiling relied on immunoSEQ multiplex PCR, and the TCRdb table lists in-frame clones only, not all of them. The table lists 85,000 to 90,000 clones, around 80% of them singletons. The sequencing sample was made of peripheral blood. These receptors were obtained from a woman of 80 years or more with acute or convalescent COVID-19.

The chain employs TRBV7-7 and TRBJ2-3; unclear D gene. CDR3 length equals 15 residues. V lost 1 base, J lost 2 bases, and 10 bases lay in between. Germline CDR1 is SSHAT and CDR2 is FNYEAQ (reference sequence). CDR3 sequence reads: CASSLGGSPTDTQYF. CDR3 DNA sequence: TGTGCCAGCAGCTTAGGTGGCTCACCCACAGATACGCAGTATTTT.

This chain links TRBV18 with TRBJ1-1; 12 bases map to TRBD1. Trimming cost V 3 bases and J 0 bases; bases outside gene matches: 20. The germline CDR1 and CDR2 sequences are KGHSH and LQKENI. The length of the CDR3 is 22 residues. The CDR3 DNA reads as TGTGCCAGCTCACCCCTACCCGTACCAGGGACAGGGGGCAAGAGGATGAACACTGAAGCTTTCTTT. Translating gives CASSPLPVPGTGGKRMNTEAFF.

CDR3 nucleotides: TGTGCCAGCAGCCTCCACCCGGGGGTTGATACGCAGTATTTT. Translation: CASSLHPGVDTQYF. V usage is TRBV7-7 and J usage is TRBJ2-3; tentative D call: TRBD2 (6 bases). This CDR3 spans 14 amino acids. V gave up 5 bases and J gave up 6 bases, with 15 bases separating them. CDR1 is SSHAT, CDR2 FNYEAQ, per germline (reference sequence).

This sequence joins TRBV19 and TRBJ1-2; no definite D call. The CDR3 sequence is 14 residues long. CDR1 is LNHDA, CDR2 SQIVND, per germline (reference sequence). V lost 3 bases, J lost 0 bases, and 8 bases lay in between. As DNA, the CDR3 is TGTGCCAGTAGTATTGAGAATACTAACTATGGCTACACCTTC. Its translation is CASSIENTNYGYTF.

The chain carries TRBV27 and TRBJ2-2; 11 bases are shared with TRBD2. The CDR3 spans 19 residues. From germline, CDR1 is MNHEY and CDR2 SMNVEV (reference sequence). The trim removed 0 bases at V and 0 bases at J, leaving 6 bases unmatched. The CDR3 DNA reads TGTGCCAGCAGTTTATCGAACCTAGCGGGGGGCCCGAACACCGGGGAGCTGTTTTTT. It specifies CASSLSNLAGGPNTGELFF.

V gene TRBV6-1 combines with J gene TRBJ1-5; no firm D call. V lost 2 bases, J lost 7 bases, and 21 bases lay in between. CDR1 and CDR2 (germline): MNHNS, SASEGT. The CDR3 covers 17 residues. This CDR3 reads CASSESGVTWSDQPQHF. In DNA form, the CDR3 reads TGTGCCAGCAGTGAAAGCGGGGTAACGTGGAGTGACCAGCCCCAGCATTTT.

The chain links TRBV3-1 (or the pseudogene TRBV3-2) to TRBJ2-5; D unclear. Trimming cost V 3 bases and J 4 bases, with 12 bases left between them. The CDR3 is 14 amino acids. Germline V gene lookup returns CDR1 LGHDT and CDR2 YNNKEL (reference sequence). CDR3 residues: CASSQVERPETQYF. In DNA form, the CDR3 reads TGTGCCAGCAGCCAGGTCGAGCGCCCAGAGACCCAGTACTTC.

This clone was seen a few times. This sequence joins TRBV5-6 and TRBJ2-2; TRBD1 might be the D (5 bases). Germline lookup yields CDR1 SGHDT and CDR2 YYEEEE. The CDR3 has 15 residues. Trimming stripped 1 base from V and 1 base from J, with 8 bases between. The DNA for the CDR3 is TGTGCCAGCAGCTTGACAGGTCGGAACACCGGGGAGCTGTTTTTT. This sequence encodes CASSLTGRNTGELFF.

The DNA for the CDR3 is TGTGCCAGCAGGAACCAGGGGGGCTACGAGCAGTACTTC. Its protein is CASRNQGGYEQYF. The chain is built from TRBV2 and TRBJ2-7; a weak D match, TRBD1 (7 bases). The V gene lost 6 bases and the J gene lost 3 bases, with 12 bases spanning the gap. CDR1 SNHLY and CDR2 FYNNEI come from the germline V gene. This CDR3 contains 13 residues.

The J gene is TRBJ2-1, the V gene TRBV28; 8 bases match TRBD2. The CDR3 contains 14 residues. V lost 6 bases and J lost 4; bases outside the gene matches: 5. Per germline, CDR1 MDHEN and CDR2 SYDVKM. CDR3 coding DNA: TGTGCCAGCAGGCCGGGACTAGAGTACAATGAGCAGTTCTTC. Residues: CASRPGLEYNEQFF.

The genes are TRBV3-1 (or the pseudogene TRBV3-2) and TRBJ1-4; D unclear. The CDR3 totals 16 residues. The V gene's germline CDR1 is LGHDT and CDR2 YNNKEL (reference sequence). With 1 base removed from V and 0 bases from J, the gap between germline ends came to 9 bases. This CDR3 reads CASSQGVTATNEKLFF. The CDR3 DNA is TGTGCCAGCAGCCAAGGCGTCACGGCAACTAATGAAAAACTGTTTTTT.

The chain is built from TRBV27 and TRBJ2-7; perhaps TRBD2 as D (5 bases). In germline, CDR1 is MNHEY, CDR2 SMNVEV (reference sequence). The ends were cut back, 7 bases at V and 4 bases at J, with 32 bases in the middle. This CDR3 comprises 19 residues. Here the CDR3 reads CASTPLGFGLPGTRYEQYF. The CDR3 region has the DNA TGTGCCAGCACCCCCCTAGGTTTCGGACTGCCGGGTACTAGATACGAGCAGTACTTC.

This chain links TRBV23-1 with TRBJ1-3; D is uncertain. TRBV23-1 is classed as an ORF, of uncertain function. CDR3 length equals 16 residues. Trimming cost V 2 bases and J 0 bases, with 11 bases left between them. The CDR3 sequence is CASSQVNASSGNTIYF. Here the CDR3 DNA reads TGCGCCAGCAGTCAAGTTAACGCGAGCTCTGGAAACACCATATATTTT.

The chain uses TRBV10-2 and TRBJ2-5; 8 nucleotides align to TRBD1. Per germline, CDR1 WSHSY and CDR2 SAAADI. V lost 6 bases, J lost 7 bases, and 13 bases stayed unmatched. The length of the CDR3 is 15 residues. The CDR3 DNA sequence: TGCGCCAGCAGCATCGGGACAGGTGGTGTGGGGACCCAGTACTTC. Protein: CASSIGTGGVGTQYF.

The V gene is TRBV12-3 or TRBV12-4, the J gene TRBJ1-1; D remains unclear. V gave up 2 bases and J gave up 1 base, with 5 bases separating them. CDR3 length: 13 residues. The CDR3 region has the DNA TGTGCCAGCAGTTTAACGCGGAACACTGAAGCTTTCTTT. It encodes CASSLTRNTEAFF.

The count of this clone is one. The rearrangement links TRBV5-1 to TRBJ2-2; TRBD2 matches at 7 bases. The CDR3 runs 13 residues. CDR1 is SGHRS and CDR2 is YFSETQ in the germline V gene. The V and J ends lost 6 bases and 4 bases, in that order; junction bases with no gene match: 3. As DNA, the CDR3 is TGCGCCAGCAACCCTAGCGGCACCGGGGAGCTGTTTTTT. Translating gives CASNPSGTGELFF. Variable domain in full (rest from reference TRBV5-1 and TRBJ2-2): KAGVTQTPRYLIKTRGQQVTLSCSPISGHRSVSWYQQTPGQGLQFLFEYFSETQRNKGNFPGRFSGRQFSNSRSEMNVSTLELGDSALYLCASNPSGTGELFFGEGSRLTVL.

The chain has TRBV6-1 and TRBJ1-2, with D unresolved. This CDR3 contains 13 residues. Germline CDR1 reads MNHNS; CDR2 reads SASEGT. V lost 3 bases and J lost 2, with 7 bases in between. The chain's CDR3 is CASSDGVNYGYTF. The DNA of the CDR3 is TGTGCCAGCAGTGACGGGGTGAACTATGGCTACACCTTC.

This rearrangement joins TRBV11-2 to TRBJ1-2, with D possibly matching TRBD1 (5 bases). Trimming removed 0 bases at V and 5 bases at J, with 7 bases between. The CDR3 covers 13 residues. Germline values: CDR1 SGHAT, CDR2 FQNNGV. In DNA form, the CDR3 reads TGTGCCAGCAGCTTAGATCCAGGGTATGGCTACACCTTC. Translating it yields CASSLDPGYGYTF.

This rearrangement joins TRBV19 to TRBJ1-5; 10 bases are a match to TRBD1. From germline, CDR1 is LNHDA and CDR2 SQIVND (reference sequence). J gave up 0 bases and V 10 bases, and 6 bases lay outside the gene matches. CDR3 length: 15 amino acids. CDR3 sequence: CATVTGGDSNQPQHF. CDR3 coding DNA: TGTGCCACCGTGACAGGGGGCGATAGCAATCAGCCCCAGCATTTT.

This chain uses TRBV5-1 with TRBJ2-1; 9 nucleotides match TRBD2. Trimming at V came to 0 bases and at J to 9 bases, leaving 4 bases not matched to a gene. Germline lookup yields CDR1 SGHRS and CDR2 YFSETQ. The CDR3 is made up of 14 amino acids. The CDR3 DNA sequence: TGCGCCAGCAGCTTGGCCGTAGCGGGGGCTGAGCAGTTCTTC. Translating gives CASSLAVAGAEQFF.

The rearrangement links TRBV19 to TRBJ1-2; D is possibly TRBD1 (5 bases). CDR1 LNHDA and CDR2 SQIVND come from the germline V gene (reference sequence). V shed 5 bases and J shed 4 bases, with 5 bases lying between them. The CDR3 consists of 11 residues. The CDR3 is CASSQGYGYTF. For the CDR3, the DNA is TGTGCCAGTAGTCAGGGCTATGGCTACACCTTC. Complete variable domain (other parts from reference TRBV19 and TRBJ1-2): DGGITQSPKYLFRKEGQNVTLSCEQNLNHDAMYWYRQDPGQGLRLIYYSQIVNDFQKGDIAEGYSVSREKKESFPLTVTSAQKNPTAFYLCASSQGYGYTFGSGTRLTVV.

J is TRBJ1-1 and V is TRBV19; D gene uncertain. With 7 bases removed from V and 7 bases from J, the gap between germline ends came to 19 bases. CDR1 and CDR2 (germline): LNHDA, SQIVND (reference sequence). The CDR3 sequence is 14 residues long. The CDR3 bases are TGTGCCAGTAAAACTCAAGGCGAGGTTCGTGAAGCTTTCTTT. Amino acid sequence: CASKTQGEVREAFF.

This chain connects TRBV6-5 to TRBJ1-2; D remains ambiguous. V was trimmed by 0 bases and J by 4 bases, leaving 15 bases between them. The length of the CDR3 is 16 residues. Germline V CDR1 and CDR2: MNHEY, SVGAGI. CDR3 nucleotides: TGTGCCAGCAGTTACTCGGCAGGATTACCCCCCTATGGCTACACCTTC. Translation gives CASSYSAGLPPYGYTF.

The rearrangement uses TRBV3-1 (or the pseudogene TRBV3-2) and TRBJ1-1, with no clear D. The V and J ends lost 3 bases and 1 base respectively, with 9 bases between them. CDR3 length: 14 amino acids. Per the germline V gene, CDR1 is LGHDT and CDR2 is YNNKEL (reference sequence). The CDR3: CASSQNDKNTEAFF. Written as DNA, the CDR3 is TGTGCCAGCAGCCAGAACGACAAGAACACTGAAGCTTTCTTT.

The chain recombines TRBV3-1 (or the pseudogene TRBV3-2) with TRBJ2-7; D uncertain. Germline assignment: CDR1 LGHDT and CDR2 YNNKEL (reference sequence). CDR3 length: 14 residues. The V and J ends lost 3 bases and 0 bases respectively, with 9 bases between them. This CDR3 reads CASSQEPNSYEQYF. In nucleotides, the CDR3 is TGTGCCAGCAGCCAGGAGCCAAACTCCTACGAGCAGTACTTC.

This clone came up a few times. The gene calls are TRBV6-5 and TRBJ1-2, with 9 bases lining up with TRBD1. From germline, CDR1 is MNHEY and CDR2 SVGAGI. Trimming at V came to 7 bases and at J to 4 bases, leaving 4 bases not matched to a gene. The CDR3 consists of 13 residues. The CDR3 here is CASNSGQGYGYTF. Here the CDR3 DNA reads TGTGCCAGCAATTCGGGACAGGGCTATGGCTACACCTTC.

The rearrangement uses TRBV5-1 and TRBJ2-1; 12 positions match TRBD2. J was trimmed by 8 bases and V by 1 base; bases with no gene match: 13. The CDR3 consists of 18 residues. Germline CDR1 SGHRS, CDR2 YFSETQ. The CDR3 DNA reads TGCGCCAGCAGCTTGTCGTCGACTAGCGGGAGCTTGAGCGATGAGCAGTTCTTC. Residues: CASSLSSTSGSLSDEQFF.

The chain is built from TRBV28 and TRBJ2-6, with 8 bases fitting TRBD2. Germline V CDR1 and CDR2: MDHEN, SYDVKM. The CDR3 has 15 residues. With V trimmed by 6 bases and J by 4 bases, 5 bases remained unmatched. The CDR3 reads CASSPGGKGANVLTF. CDR3 sequence (DNA): TGTGCCAGCAGCCCGGGGGGGAAAGGGGCCAACGTCCTGACTTTC.

This rearrangement joins TRBV27 to TRBJ2-3, with a tentative D call TRBD1 (6 bases). Germline CDR1 reads MNHEY; CDR2 reads SMNVEV (reference sequence). There are 15 residues in the CDR3. Trimming cost V 4 bases and J 0 bases, with 11 bases left between them. Here the CDR3 reads CASSSRTASTDTQYF. For the CDR3, the DNA is TGTGCCAGCAGTTCTCGGACAGCTAGCACAGATACGCAGTATTTT.